A selection of T cell receptor beta chains follows, all from one sample in a study of read filtering for tumor transcriptome and immune sequencing. Via MiXCR, TCRdb re-called the reads, giving one row per CDR3 protein. The sample contains about 90,000 distinct CDR3 sequences, around 12% of which appear only once. The sequencing sample was made of a population of CD138-negative cells sorted from bone marrow. These receptors all come from a donor at least 40 years old with multiple myeloma. Each CDR3 is given with its conserved first and last residue. The D gene is left open where the match is weak. The size of a clone is reported for some rows only, either as once, few or many, or as a class for expanded clones.

CDR3aa: CASISIGAYTEAFF
CDR3nt: TGTGCCAGCATATCGATAGGGGCGTACACTGAAGCTTTCTTT
v_gene: TRBV6-2/TRBV6-3
len: 14
j_gene: TRBJ1-1
abundance: many
d_gene: .

CDR3aa: CASSLEPGTYNEQFF
CDR3nt: TGTGCCAGCAGCTTAGAACCGGGGACCTACAATGAGCAGTTCTTC
v_gene: TRBV7-2
len: 15
j_gene: TRBJ2-1
abundance: many
d_gene: .

CDR3aa: CASSPRGEETQYF
CDR3nt: TGTGCCAGCAGCCCAAGGGGGGAAGAGACCCAGTACTTC
v_gene: TRBV13
len: 13
j_gene: TRBJ2-5
abundance: many
d_gene: .

CDR3aa: CASSPSGRLSTDTQYF
CDR3nt: TGCGCCAGCAGCCCTAGCGGACGGCTTAGCACAGATACGCAGTATTTT
v_gene: TRBV5-1
len: 16
j_gene: TRBJ2-3
abundance: many
d_gene: TRBD2

CDR3aa: CASSPPAGTPYEQYF
CDR3nt: TGTGCCAGCAGCCCCCCAGCCGGGACTCCCTACGAGCAGTACTTC
v_gene: TRBV7-9
len: 15
j_gene: TRBJ2-7
abundance: .
d_gene: .

CDR3aa: CSVTLASNTGELFF
CDR3nt: TGCAGCGTAACCCTAGCGTCGAACACCGGGGAGCTGTTTTTT
v_gene: TRBV29-1
len: 14
j_gene: TRBJ2-2
abundance: many
d_gene: .

CDR3aa: CASSYATGTSGRRAYNEQFF
CDR3nt: TGTGCCAGCAGTTACGCGACCGGGACTAGCGGGAGGAGGGCCTACAATGAGCAGTTCTTC
v_gene: TRBV6-6
len: 20
j_gene: TRBJ2-1
abundance: many
d_gene: TRBD2

CDR3aa: CASSSPGGAGDEQFF
CDR3nt: TGTGCCAGCAGCTCGCCAGGGGGCGCAGGGGATGAGCAGTTCTTC
v_gene: TRBV7-2
len: 15
j_gene: TRBJ2-1
abundance: many
d_gene: TRBD1

CDR3aa: CASLLSRGLGANVLTF
CDR3nt: TGTGCCAGCCTCCTTTCCCGCGGGCTAGGGGCCAACGTCCTGACTTTC
v_gene: TRBV7-2
len: 16
j_gene: TRBJ2-6
abundance: .
d_gene: .

CDR3aa: CASSLREGSGANVLTF
CDR3nt: TGTGCCAGCAGTTTACGGGAGGGGTCTGGGGCCAACGTCCTGACTTTC
v_gene: TRBV25-1
len: 16
j_gene: TRBJ2-6
abundance: many
d_gene: TRBD2

CDR3aa: CASSFPVGTGELFF
CDR3nt: TGTGCCAGCAGCTTCCCCGTAGGCACCGGGGAGCTGTTTTTT
v_gene: TRBV7-9
len: 14
j_gene: TRBJ2-2
abundance: many
d_gene: .

CDR3aa: CSVEEVVYGDTQYF
CDR3nt: TGCAGCGTTGAAGAGGTAGTCTACGGAGATACGCAGTATTTT
v_gene: TRBV29-1
len: 14
j_gene: TRBJ2-3
abundance: many
d_gene: .

CDR3aa: CASGTVIMNTEAFF
CDR3nt: TGTGCCAGCGGAACAGTTATCATGAACACTGAAGCTTTCTTT
v_gene: TRBV6-2/TRBV6-3
len: 14
j_gene: TRBJ1-1
abundance: many
d_gene: .

CDR3aa: CASSRGGSPTDTQYF
CDR3nt: TGCGCCAGCAGCCGTGGGGGTTCACCGACAGATACGCAGTATTTT
v_gene: TRBV5-1
len: 15
j_gene: TRBJ2-3
abundance: many
d_gene: .

CDR3aa: CASSYSYYGYTF
CDR3nt: TGTGCCAGCAGTTACTCGTACTATGGCTACACCTTC
v_gene: TRBV6-2/TRBV6-3
len: 12
j_gene: TRBJ1-2
abundance: many
d_gene: .

CDR3aa: CASTYGDSYTEAFF
CDR3nt: TGCGCCAGCACCTACGGGGACAGCTACACTGAAGCTTTCTTT
v_gene: TRBV5-1
len: 14
j_gene: TRBJ1-1
abundance: many
d_gene: TRBD1

CDR3aa: CASSQGNVMEQYF
CDR3nt: TGTGCCAGCAGCCAAGGAAACGTCATGGAGCAGTACTTC
v_gene: TRBV14
len: 13
j_gene: TRBJ2-7
abundance: many
d_gene: .

CDR3aa: CASSNLGLAGVDEQFF
CDR3nt: TGTGCCAGCAGCAACCTGGGACTAGCGGGAGTCGATGAGCAGTTCTTC
v_gene: TRBV7-3
len: 16
j_gene: TRBJ2-1
abundance: many
d_gene: TRBD2

CDR3aa: CAFLDSFSEQFF
CDR3nt: TGTGCCTTCCTGGACTCGTTCTCTGAGCAGTTCTTC
v_gene: TRBV30
len: 12
j_gene: TRBJ2-1
abundance: many
d_gene: .

CDR3aa: CASSLVGGTNPETQYF
CDR3nt: TGCGCCAGCAGCTTGGTAGGAGGGACTAATCCAGAGACCCAGTACTTC
v_gene: TRBV5-1
len: 16
j_gene: TRBJ2-5
abundance: many
d_gene: TRBD2

CDR3aa: CASSQQGITSPNTEAFF
CDR3nt: TGCGCCAGCAGCCAACAGGGAATCACATCTCCGAACACTGAAGCTTTCTTT
v_gene: TRBV4-1
len: 17
j_gene: TRBJ1-1
abundance: few
d_gene: .

CDR3aa: CSASSRVRYEQYF
CDR3nt: TGCAGTGCTAGTTCTAGGGTTCGCTACGAGCAGTACTTC
v_gene: TRBV20-1
len: 13
j_gene: TRBJ2-7
abundance: many
d_gene: .

CDR3aa: CASSPGQVSYEQYF
CDR3nt: TGTGCCAGTAGTCCGGGACAGGTCTCCTACGAGCAGTACTTC
v_gene: TRBV19
len: 14
j_gene: TRBJ2-7
abundance: .
d_gene: TRBD1

CDR3aa: CSVREDEQFF
CDR3nt: TGCAGCGTTCGGGAAGATGAGCAGTTCTTC
v_gene: TRBV29-1
len: 10
j_gene: TRBJ2-1
abundance: many
d_gene: .

CDR3aa: CASSSRTETNPYGYTF
CDR3nt: TGTGCCAGCAGCTCTAGGACAGAAACCAACCCCTATGGCTACACCTTC
v_gene: TRBV11-2
len: 16
j_gene: TRBJ1-2
abundance: many
d_gene: .

CDR3aa: CASSSPTGTENTEAFF
CDR3nt: TGTGCCAGCAGCTCTCCAACAGGTACCGAGAACACTGAAGCTTTCTTT
v_gene: TRBV7-9
len: 16
j_gene: TRBJ1-1
abundance: many
d_gene: .

CDR3aa: CATSDFSGRALNEQFF
CDR3nt: TGTGCCACCAGTGATTTTAGCGGGAGGGCCCTCAATGAGCAGTTCTTC
v_gene: TRBV24-1
len: 16
j_gene: TRBJ2-1
abundance: many
d_gene: TRBD2

CDR3aa: CASSWGTSSSTDTQYF
CDR3nt: TGTGCCAGCAGCTGGGGGACTAGCTCTAGCACAGATACGCAGTATTTT
v_gene: TRBV7-2
len: 16
j_gene: TRBJ2-3
abundance: many
d_gene: TRBD2

CDR3aa: CAIRNAGNTGELFF
CDR3nt: TGTGCCATCAGAAACGCGGGGAACACCGGGGAGCTGTTTTTT
v_gene: TRBV10-3
len: 14
j_gene: TRBJ2-2
abundance: .
d_gene: .

CDR3aa: CASSINSGFEQYF
CDR3nt: TGTGCCAGCAGCATTAACTCTGGCTTCGAGCAGTACTTC
v_gene: TRBV7-9
len: 13
j_gene: TRBJ2-7
abundance: many
d_gene: .

CDR3aa: CASSGSGTRGVDTQYF
CDR3nt: TGTGCCAGCAGCGGATCCGGGACCCGAGGGGTAGATACGCAGTATTTT
v_gene: TRBV11-2
len: 16
j_gene: TRBJ2-3
abundance: many
d_gene: .

CDR3aa: CACERAEAFF
CDR3nt: TGTGCCTGCGAGAGGGCTGAAGCTTTCTTT
v_gene: TRBV30
len: 10
j_gene: TRBJ1-1
abundance: many
d_gene: .

CDR3aa: CASSSGLANEQFF
CDR3nt: TGCGCCAGCAGCTCCGGACTAGCCAATGAGCAGTTCTTC
v_gene: TRBV5-1
len: 13
j_gene: TRBJ2-1
abundance: many
d_gene: TRBD2

CDR3aa: CASVAGAAYNEQFF
CDR3nt: TGTGCCAGTGTAGCGGGAGCCGCGTACAATGAGCAGTTCTTC
v_gene: TRBV7-9
len: 14
j_gene: TRBJ2-1
abundance: many
d_gene: TRBD2

CDR3aa: CASSLYGGGELFF
CDR3nt: TGTGCCAGCAGTTTATACGGTGGCGGGGAGCTGTTTTTT
v_gene: TRBV28
len: 13
j_gene: TRBJ2-2
abundance: .
d_gene: .

CDR3aa: CASSHAGQGNIQYF
CDR3nt: TGTGCCAGCAGCCATGCCGGACAGGGGAACATTCAGTACTTC
v_gene: TRBV3-1
len: 14
j_gene: TRBJ2-4
abundance: many
d_gene: TRBD1

CDR3aa: CASSLGERRETQYF
CDR3nt: TGCGCCAGCAGCTTGGGGGAGCGACGGGAGACCCAGTACTTC
v_gene: TRBV5-1
len: 14
j_gene: TRBJ2-5
abundance: .
d_gene: .

CDR3aa: CASSDGGTDTQYF
CDR3nt: TGTGCCAGCTCAGACGGGGGCACAGATACGCAGTATTTT
v_gene: TRBV18
len: 13
j_gene: TRBJ2-3
abundance: many
d_gene: .

CDR3aa: CASSSTGTSQHEQFF
CDR3nt: TGCGCCAGCAGCTCCACCGGGACTAGTCAACATGAGCAGTTCTTC
v_gene: TRBV5-1
len: 15
j_gene: TRBJ2-1
abundance: many
d_gene: TRBD2